A single TCR beta chain is shown here with its context. Its target is unknown. The study treated chemo-refractory metastatic non-small-cell lung cancer patients with focal radiation plus ipilimumab CTLA-4 blockade. The table came from immunoSEQ multiplex PCR; TCRdb's copy has only in-frame clones and leaves some out. The table includes 95,000 to 150,000 clones, around 89% detected once. This entry is derived from a study of radiotherapy plus CTLA-4 blockade in lung cancer. Study context: An objective response was seen in about a sixth of patients, and disease control in around 33%.

Trimming stripped 0 bases from V and 2 bases from J, with 8 bases between. The CDR3 is 15 residues long. Germline CDR1 reads MNHEY; CDR2 reads SMNVEV (reference sequence). Study results and limitations: The best predictor of response was reported to be early blood T cell clone dynamics, with interferon-beta. Tumor-origin TCR clones grew in blood after radiotherapy plus ipilimumab.

This sample comprised peripheral blood, obtained from a patient treated with radiotherapy plus ipilimumab. This chain joins TRBV27 and TRBJ2-1, with no clear D. This TCR came from a human donor with non-small cell lung cancer that progressed on radiotherapy plus ipilimumab. The CDR3 DNA follows: TGTGCCAGCAGTTTATCAGTAGGTCCCTACAATGAGCAGTTCTTC. It translates to CASSLSVGPYNEQFF.